This TCR beta chain derives from a study of cytomegalovirus exposure and HLA in healthy donors. Study-wide background: Early released data had about 85 million unique TCRs, all coming from HLA-typed donors. Findings and caveats of the study: V- and J-gene trimming of TCR beta was linked (in a later analysis) to a missense DCLRE1C variant. Presence/absence analyses assumed roughly uniform sequencing depth across donors, which may not hold. In vitro, three CMV-associated chains proved specific for CMV antigens.

This clone was found a few times. Its specificity is not known. This CDR3 is built from 14 residues. The V gene lost 6 bases and the J gene lost 9 bases, with 20 bases spanning the gap. Germline lookup yields CDR1 MNHNS and CDR2 SASEGT. The PCR employed 60 Vbeta primers together with 13 Jbeta primers. Data came from immunoSEQ multiplex PCR; TCRdb stores just in-frame clones and leaves some out. The table lists 160,000 or so clones, 60% to 80% of them singletons. The TCR comes from a middle-aged man in good health and CMV-seropositive. The chain employs TRBV6-1 and TRBJ1-2, with TRBD1 as a possible D gene (6 bases). Sequencing input: PBMCs. CDR3 sequence (DNA): TGTGCCAGCAGCGATTCCTACAGGGCCGGTAGCTACACCTTC. Protein product: CASSDSYRAGSYTF.